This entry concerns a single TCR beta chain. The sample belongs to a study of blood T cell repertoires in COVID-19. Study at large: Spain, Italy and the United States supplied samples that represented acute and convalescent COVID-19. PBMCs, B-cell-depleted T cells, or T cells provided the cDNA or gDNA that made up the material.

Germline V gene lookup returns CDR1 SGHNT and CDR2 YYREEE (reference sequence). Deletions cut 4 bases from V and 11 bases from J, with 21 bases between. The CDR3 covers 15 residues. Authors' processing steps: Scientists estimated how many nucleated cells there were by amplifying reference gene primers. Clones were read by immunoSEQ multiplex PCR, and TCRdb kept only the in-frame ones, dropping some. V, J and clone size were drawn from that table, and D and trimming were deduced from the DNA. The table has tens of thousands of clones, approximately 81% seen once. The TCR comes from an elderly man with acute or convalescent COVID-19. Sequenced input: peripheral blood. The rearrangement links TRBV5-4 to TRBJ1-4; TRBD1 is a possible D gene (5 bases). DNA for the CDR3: TGTGCCAGCAGCCTGCCCGGGACGGGAGAAGGGAAACTGTTTTTT. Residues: CASSLPGTGEGKLFF. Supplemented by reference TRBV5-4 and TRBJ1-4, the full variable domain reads ETGVTQSPTHLIKTRGQQVTLRCSSQSGHNTVSWYQQALGQGPQFIFQYYREEENGRGNFPPRFSGLQFPNYSSELNVNALELDDSALYLCASSLPGTGEGKLFFGSGTQLSVL.